Below, one T cell receptor (beta chain) is given with its context. Its antigen is unidentified. The CDR3 extends over 13 amino acids. Germline lookup yields CDR1 SGHRS and CDR2 YFSETQ. Trimming pared 4 bases from V and 6 bases from J, leaving 11 bases between. TCRdb's table, derived via immunoSEQ multiplex PCR, lists solely in-frame clones and lacks some. The data contain about 49,000 clones, roughly 84% of them seen just once; the ten biggest clones take up roughly 20%. This specimen comes from a study of T cell responses to AZD1222 COVID-19 vaccine. Overall study results and limits: Mapped onto spike, vaccine-associated CD4 TCRs spanned it and were dominant at 160-218 and 743-854. White British ancestry dominated among donors, who included more females, and clonal diversity was possibly underestimated. Breadth and depth of Spike-specific TCRs rose after two AZD1222 doses. Repertoires were obtained only post-peak T cell response.

The sequencing here drew on peripheral blood, taken on day 0 of MenACWY control vaccination. The V and J genes are TRBV5-1 and TRBJ1-5; D perhaps matches TRBD1 (5 bases). This TCR was sampled from an adult in good health. The CDR3 sequence is CASSEGYSQPQHF. DNA of the CDR3: TGCGCCAGCAGCGAGGGGTATAGTCAGCCCCAGCATTTT.